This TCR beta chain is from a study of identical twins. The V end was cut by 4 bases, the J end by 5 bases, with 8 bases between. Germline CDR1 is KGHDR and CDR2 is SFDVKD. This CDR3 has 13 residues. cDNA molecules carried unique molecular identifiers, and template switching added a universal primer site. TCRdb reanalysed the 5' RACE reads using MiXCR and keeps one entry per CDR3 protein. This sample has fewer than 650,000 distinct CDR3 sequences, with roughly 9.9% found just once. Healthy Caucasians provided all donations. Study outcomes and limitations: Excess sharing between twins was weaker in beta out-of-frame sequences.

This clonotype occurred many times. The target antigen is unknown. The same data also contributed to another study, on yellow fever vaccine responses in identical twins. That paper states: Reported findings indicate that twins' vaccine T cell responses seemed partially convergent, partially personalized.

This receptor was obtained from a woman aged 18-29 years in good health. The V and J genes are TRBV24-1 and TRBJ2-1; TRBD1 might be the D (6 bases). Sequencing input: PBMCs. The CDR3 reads CATSEPGDNEQFF. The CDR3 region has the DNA TGTGCCACCAGTGAACCAGGGGACAATGAGCAGTTCTTC.